The TCR beta chain described here comes from a study of shared clonotypes between healthy human individuals. The overall study: With ages of 18 to 49, the donors were a couple of women and a few men.

Naive CD8 isolation took CD45RO-negative cells positively selected for CCR7 and excluded terminally differentiated effector memory CD45RA+ cells. Study donors comprised healthy, HIV-negative adults devoid of recent acute infection or vaccination. In its sample, this clone was seen once. What it recognizes is unknown. Whole-study results and caveats: Sequencing depth was expected to influence donor clonotype sharing. Among the subsets, naive ones generally showed larger estimated richness than memory ones.

Clones were read by immunoSEQ multiplex PCR, and TCRdb kept only the in-frame ones, dropping some. The sample lists about 2.1 million clones, approximately 94% occurring once. V dropped 1 base and J dropped 5 bases, with 11 bases sitting between them. The CDR3 loop spans 15 amino acids. Per germline, CDR1 SEHNR and CDR2 FQNEAQ (reference sequence). Sequencing was performed on naive CD8+ T cells from PBMCs. This receptor was taken from a man aged 18-30 years in good health. Some clones in this sample may be carry-over from other donors' samples. This chain uses TRBV7-9 with TRBJ2-2; tentatively, D is TRBD2 (5 bases). CDR3 region: CASSLVSGGTGELFF. As DNA, the CDR3 is TGTGCCAGCAGCTTAGTGTCAGGCGGGACCGGGGAGCTGTTTTTT.